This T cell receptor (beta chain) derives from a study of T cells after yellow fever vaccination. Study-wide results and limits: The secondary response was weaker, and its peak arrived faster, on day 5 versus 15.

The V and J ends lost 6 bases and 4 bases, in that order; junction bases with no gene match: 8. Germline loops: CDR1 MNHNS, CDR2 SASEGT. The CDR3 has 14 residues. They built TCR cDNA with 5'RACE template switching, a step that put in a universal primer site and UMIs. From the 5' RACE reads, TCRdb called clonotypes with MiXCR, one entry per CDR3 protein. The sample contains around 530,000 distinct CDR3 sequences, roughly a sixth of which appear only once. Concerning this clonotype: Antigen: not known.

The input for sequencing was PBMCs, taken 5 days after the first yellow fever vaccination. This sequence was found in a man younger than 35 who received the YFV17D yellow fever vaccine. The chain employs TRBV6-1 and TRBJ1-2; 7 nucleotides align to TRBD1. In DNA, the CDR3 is TGTGCCAGCAGCGCGACAGGGCCTGTCTATGGCTACACCTTC. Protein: CASSATGPVYGYTF.